This T cell receptor (beta chain) stems from a study of control samples from healthy donors and cancer patients. V shed 1 base, J shed 3 bases, and the junction held 3 bases outside the gene matches. Germline CDR1 is LGHNA and CDR2 is YNFKEQ. This CDR3 is built from 15 residues. Generated by immunoSEQ multiplex PCR, the TCRdb table keeps only in-frame clones and is missing some. The repertoire holds about 84,000 clones, with about nine tenths as singletons. The clonotype originates from a man between 25 and 39 years old in good health. V gene TRBV4-2 combines with J gene TRBJ1-3, with TRBD1 matching over 7 bases. Sequenced sample: blood. CDR3 sequence: CASSQGHRGGNTIYF. CDR3 DNA: TGTGCCAGCAGCCAAGGTCACAGGGGTGGAAACACCATATATTTT.